This T cell receptor (beta chain) was retrieved from a study of blood T cell repertoires in COVID-19. The assay was immunoSEQ multiplex PCR, and TCRdb's table has in-frame clones only and misses some. The table shows around 210,000 clones, with about 88% occurring only once. The CDR3 loop spans 15 amino acids. With 6 bases clipped from V and 2 bases from J, the junction kept 8 bases outside the gene matches. CDR1 is MNHNY, CDR2 SVGAGI, per germline (reference sequence). This clone was observed once. The chain links TRBV6-6 to TRBJ2-5; 8 bases match TRBD2. Input material: peripheral blood. The sequence derives from a man aged 50-59 years with COVID-19, enrolled during active disease. The DNA for the CDR3 is TGTGCCAGCAGCACCGGGGGGGCCCTTCAAGAGACCCAGTACTTC. Its protein is CASSTGGALQETQYF.